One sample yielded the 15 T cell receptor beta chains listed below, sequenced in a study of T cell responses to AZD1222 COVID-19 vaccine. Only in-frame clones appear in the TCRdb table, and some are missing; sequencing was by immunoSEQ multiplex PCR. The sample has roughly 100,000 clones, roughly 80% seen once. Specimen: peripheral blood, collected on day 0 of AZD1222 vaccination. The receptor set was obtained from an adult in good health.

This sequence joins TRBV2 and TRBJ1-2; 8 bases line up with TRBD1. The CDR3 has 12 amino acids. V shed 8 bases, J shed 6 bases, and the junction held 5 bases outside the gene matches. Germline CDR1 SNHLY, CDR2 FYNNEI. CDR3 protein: CASCGQGDGYTF. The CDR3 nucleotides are TGTGCCAGCTGCGGACAGGGAGATGGCTACACCTTC.

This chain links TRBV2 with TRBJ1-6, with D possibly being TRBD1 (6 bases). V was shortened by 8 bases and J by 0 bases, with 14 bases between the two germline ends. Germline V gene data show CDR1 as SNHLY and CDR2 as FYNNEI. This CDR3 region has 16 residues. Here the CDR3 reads CASLRQESSYNSPLHF. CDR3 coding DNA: TGTGCCAGCTTGAGACAGGAGAGCTCCTATAATTCACCCCTCCACTTT. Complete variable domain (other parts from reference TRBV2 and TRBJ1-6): EPEVTQTPSHQVTQMGQEVILRCVPISNHLYFYWYRQILGQKVEFLVSFYNNEISEKSEIFDDQFSVERPDGSNFTLKIRSTKLEDSAMYFCASLRQESSYNSPLHFGNGTRLTVT.

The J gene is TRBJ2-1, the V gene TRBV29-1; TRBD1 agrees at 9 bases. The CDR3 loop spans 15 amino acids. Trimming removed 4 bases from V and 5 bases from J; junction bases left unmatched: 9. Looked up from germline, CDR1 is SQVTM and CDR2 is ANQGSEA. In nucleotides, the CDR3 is TGCAGCGTTGCGAGGGACAGGGTAGACGACAATGAGCAGTTCTTC. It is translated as CSVARDRVDDNEQFF.

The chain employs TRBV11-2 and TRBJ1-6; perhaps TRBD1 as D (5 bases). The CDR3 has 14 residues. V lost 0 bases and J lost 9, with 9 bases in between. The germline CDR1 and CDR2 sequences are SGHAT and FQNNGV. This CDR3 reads CASSLDPGGSPLHF. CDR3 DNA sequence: TGTGCCAGCAGCTTAGATCCGGGGGGTTCACCCCTCCACTTT.

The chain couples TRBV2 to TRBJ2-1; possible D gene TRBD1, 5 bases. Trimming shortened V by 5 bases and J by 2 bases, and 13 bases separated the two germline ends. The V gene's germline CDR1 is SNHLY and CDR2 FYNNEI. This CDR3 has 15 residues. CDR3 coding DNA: TGTGCCAGCAGTCGGACCGCAGGGACCTACAATGAGCAGTTCTTC. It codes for CASSRTAGTYNEQFF.

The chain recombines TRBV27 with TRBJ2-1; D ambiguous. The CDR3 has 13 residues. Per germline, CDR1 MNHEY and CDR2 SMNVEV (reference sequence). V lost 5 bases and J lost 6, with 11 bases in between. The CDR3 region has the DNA TGTGCCAGCAGTCCTCTTGCCTCCAATGAGCAGTTCTTC. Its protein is CASSPLASNEQFF.

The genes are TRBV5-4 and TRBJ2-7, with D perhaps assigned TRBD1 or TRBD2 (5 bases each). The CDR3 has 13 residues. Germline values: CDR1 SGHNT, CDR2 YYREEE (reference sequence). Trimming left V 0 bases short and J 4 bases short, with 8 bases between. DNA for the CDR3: TGTGCCAGCAGCTTGGGGGGACGGTACGAGCAGTACTTC. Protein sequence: CASSLGGRYEQYF.

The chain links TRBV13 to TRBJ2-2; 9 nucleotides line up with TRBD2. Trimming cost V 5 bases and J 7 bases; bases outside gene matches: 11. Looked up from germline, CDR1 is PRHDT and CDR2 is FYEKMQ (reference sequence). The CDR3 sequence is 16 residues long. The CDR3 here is CASSPTGGGVDGELFF. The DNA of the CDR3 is TGTGCCAGCAGCCCTACTGGCGGGGGGGTTGACGGGGAGCTGTTTTTT.

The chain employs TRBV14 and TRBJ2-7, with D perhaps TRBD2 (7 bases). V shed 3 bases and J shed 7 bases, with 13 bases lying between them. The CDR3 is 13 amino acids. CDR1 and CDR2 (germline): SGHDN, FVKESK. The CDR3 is CASSHGGPREQYF. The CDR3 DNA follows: TGTGCCAGCAGCCACGGGGGGCCCCGTGAGCAGTACTTC. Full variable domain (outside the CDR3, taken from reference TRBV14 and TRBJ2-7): EAGVTQFPSHSVIEKGQTVTLRCDPISGHDNLYWYRRVMGKEIKFLLHFVKESKQDESGMPNNRFLAERTGGTYSTLKVQPAELEDSGVYFCASSHGGPREQYFGPGTRLTVT.

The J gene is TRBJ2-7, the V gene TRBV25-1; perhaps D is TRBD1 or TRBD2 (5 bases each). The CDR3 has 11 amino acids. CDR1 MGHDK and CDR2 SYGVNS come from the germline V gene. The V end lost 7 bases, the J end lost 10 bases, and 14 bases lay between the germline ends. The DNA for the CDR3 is TGTGCCAGCAAGATAGGGACCTTACAGTACTTC. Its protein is CASKIGTLQYF.

This chain's CDR3 is CASSQVNRALGGTQETQYF. For the CDR3, the DNA is TGCGCCAGCAGCCAAGTAAACCGGGCACTCGGGGGGACCCAAGAGACCCAGTACTTC. The chain has TRBV4-3 and TRBJ2-5; TRBD2 matches 7 bases. The V gene's germline CDR1 is LGHNA and CDR2 YSLEER. The CDR3 extends over 19 amino acids. The V and J ends lost 1 base and 1 base, in that order; junction bases with no gene match: 15.

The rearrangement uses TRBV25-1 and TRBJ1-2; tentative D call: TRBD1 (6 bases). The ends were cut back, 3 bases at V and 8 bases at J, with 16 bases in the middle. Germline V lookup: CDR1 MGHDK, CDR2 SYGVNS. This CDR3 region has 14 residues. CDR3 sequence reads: CASSDLAQGQGYTF. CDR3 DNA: TGTGCCAGCAGTGATCTGGCACAGGGTCAGGGCTACACCTTC.

The CDR3 spells CASTTRQGAVTGELFF. In DNA, the CDR3 is TGTGCCAGCACTACACGACAGGGGGCGGTCACCGGGGAGCTGTTTTTT. The genes are TRBV5-4 and TRBJ2-2, with 10 nucleotides matching TRBD1. This CDR3 contains 16 residues. The junction had 9 bases not matched to a gene; V was cut back by 6 bases and J by 4 bases. Germline CDR1 is SGHNT and CDR2 is YYREEE (reference sequence).

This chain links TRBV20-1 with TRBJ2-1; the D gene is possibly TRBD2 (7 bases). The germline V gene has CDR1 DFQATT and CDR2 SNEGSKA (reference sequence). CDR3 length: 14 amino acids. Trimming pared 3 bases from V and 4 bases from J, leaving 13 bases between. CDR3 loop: CSASFGGPYNEQFF. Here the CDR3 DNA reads TGCAGTGCTAGTTTCGGGGGGCCTTACAATGAGCAGTTCTTC.

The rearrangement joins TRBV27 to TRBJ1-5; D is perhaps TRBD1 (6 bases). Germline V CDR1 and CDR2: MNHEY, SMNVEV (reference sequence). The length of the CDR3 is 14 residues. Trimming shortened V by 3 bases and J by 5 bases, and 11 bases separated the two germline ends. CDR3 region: CASSFGGAYQPQHF. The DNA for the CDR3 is TGTGCCAGCAGTTTTGGGGGGGCCTATCAGCCCCAGCATTTT.